This T cell receptor beta chain was obtained from a study of T cell repertoires in cytomegalovirus infection. Turning to the study itself: Based on public TCR beta signatures, there were indications of CMV infection and of a matching HLA type.

This CDR3 has 13 amino acids. Looked up from germline, CDR1 is SQVTM and CDR2 is ANQGSEA. Deletions cut 5 bases from V and 3 bases from J, with 14 bases between. TCRdb reanalysed the reads using MiXCR and keeps one entry per CDR3 protein. The data contain around 94,000 distinct CDR3 sequences, approximately 15% of them singletons. This clonotype was counted only a few times. Its matching antigen is unknown. Findings of the study overall: CMV-specific TCR beta clonotypes restricted by HLA-C dominated the ex vivo response. Cumulated frequencies of public TCR beta families served to identify carriers of CMV plus the relevant HLA.

What was sequenced was PBMCs. The origin of this receptor is a human donor in good health (CMV status not recorded). Some clones in this sample may be carry-over from other donors' samples. The chain has TRBV29-1 and TRBJ2-7; possible D gene TRBD2, 6 bases. The CDR3 protein is CSVRRGGSYEQYF. In nucleotides, the CDR3 is TGCAGCGTTAGGAGGGGTGGTAGCTACGAGCAGTACTTC.